What follows are 27 T cell receptor beta chains derived from one specimen sequenced in a study of blood T cells in healthy people across ages. A second PCR, run for about 6 to 11 cycles, used a sample-barcoded 5' primer plus a J-beta primer mix. TCRdb reprocessed the 5' RACE reads via MiXCR and lists one record per CDR3 protein. The sample contains some 710,000 distinct CDR3 sequences, 20% to 25% of which appear only once. The sequencing input was blood. The receptor set was obtained from a man aged 70-80 years in good health.

This clonotype has a count of ten or more. The chain has TRBV6-1 and TRBJ2-7, with D possibly being TRBD2 (6 bases). Per germline, CDR1 MNHNS and CDR2 SASEGT. The CDR3 extends over 12 amino acids. Trimming removed 4 bases at V and 4 bases at J, with 8 bases between. CDR3 sequence reads: CASSGDLYEQYF. DNA of the CDR3: TGTGCCAGCAGTGGGGACTTATACGAGCAGTACTTC.

This clonotype has more than one count but fewer than ten. This chain uses TRBV21-1 with TRBJ2-2; the table assigns TRBD2, which was not confirmed against the DNA. TRBV21-1 is a listed pseudogene. The CDR3 is made up of 19 amino acids. The CDR3 loop is CASSTYSRGCPKVSGELFF. CDR3 bases: TGTGCCAGCAGCACGTATTCCCGGGGCTGCCCAAAAGTATCCGGGGAGCTGTTTTTT.

This clonotype showed up just a few times. V usage is TRBV11-2 and J usage is TRBJ2-1; tentative D call: TRBD2 (5 bases). Germline CDR1 SGHAT, CDR2 FQNNGV. V was shortened by 11 bases and J by 0 bases, with 14 bases between the two germline ends. The CDR3 consists of 14 residues. Written as DNA, the CDR3 is TGTGCCTCTTGTCCGGGAAGCTCCTACAATGAGCAGTTCTTC. Amino acid sequence: CASCPGSSYNEQFF.

This clonotype has more than one count but fewer than ten. This sequence joins TRBV5-1 and TRBJ1-3, with D possibly matching TRBD1 (6 bases). Germline CDR1 SGHRS, CDR2 YFSETQ. V dropped 2 bases and J dropped 4 bases, with 13 bases sitting between them. The CDR3 is 15 amino acids. CDR3 nucleotides: TGCGCCAGCAGCTTCTCCGGGACAACCGGAAACACCATATATTTT. As protein: CASSFSGTTGNTIYF.

Only one count was recorded for this clonotype. This rearrangement joins TRBV20-1 to TRBJ2-5, with 7 bases fitting TRBD1. The junction had 7 bases not matched to a gene; V was cut back by 3 bases and J by 6 bases. CDR1 and CDR2 (germline): DFQATT, SNEGSKA (reference sequence). This CDR3 has 13 residues. CDR3 bases: TGCAGTGCTAGCGGACAGGATGTGAAGACCCAGTACTTC. It translates to CSASGQDVKTQYF.

This clonotype has only a few counts. CDR3 in amino acids: CASSRQAQETQYF. The CDR3 nucleotides read TGTGCCAGCAGTCGACAGGCACAAGAGACCCAGTACTTC. The V and J genes are TRBV12-3 or TRBV12-4 and TRBJ2-5; a possible D gene is TRBD1 (6 bases). The CDR3 extends over 13 amino acids. V was shortened by 5 bases and J by 2 bases, with 9 bases between the two germline ends.

This clonotype has only a few counts. This sequence joins TRBV4-3 and TRBJ2-1; D gene uncertain. V was clipped by 4 bases and J by 5 bases, with 9 bases between them. Germline CDR1 LGHNA, CDR2 YSLEER. There are 13 residues in the CDR3. Here the CDR3 DNA reads TGCGCCAGCAGCCCCTATAGAGACAATGAGCAGTTCTTC. Translating gives CASSPYRDNEQFF.

V gene TRBV7-3 combines with J gene TRBJ1-1; 10 bases agree with TRBD1. Per the germline V gene, CDR1 is SGHTA and CDR2 is FQGTGA. J lost 10 bases, V lost 5 bases, and 4 bases had no gene match. CDR3 size: 12 residues. The CDR3 protein is CASSTTGGAAFF. CDR3 in DNA: TGTGCCAGCAGCACGACAGGGGGCGCAGCTTTCTTT.

This clonotype was counted only a few times. V usage is TRBV11-2 and J usage is TRBJ2-7; perhaps TRBD1 as D (5 bases). Germline V lookup: CDR1 SGHAT, CDR2 FQNNGV. V lost 10 bases, J lost 0 bases, and 16 bases lay in between. This CDR3 spans 14 amino acids. CDR3 loop: CATQGTLLSYEQYF. The CDR3 region has the DNA TGTGCCACCCAGGGCACACTTCTCTCCTACGAGCAGTACTTC.

This chain links TRBV10-3 with TRBJ2-5; D possibly corresponds to TRBD1 (6 bases). Trimming took 3 bases from V and 1 from J, leaving 12 bases between them. From germline, CDR1 is ENHRY and CDR2 SYGVKD. The CDR3 contains 15 residues. In DNA, the CDR3 is TGTGCCATCAGTGAAAAGGGGGACATCCAAGAGACCCAGTACTTC. Encoded protein: CAISEKGDIQETQYF.

The J gene is TRBJ2-5, the V gene TRBV11-3, with D possibly TRBD2 on 5 matching bases. Germline lookup yields CDR1 SGHNT and CDR2 YENEEA. Trimming stripped 5 bases from V and 4 bases from J, with 17 bases between. There are 15 residues in the CDR3. The CDR3 DNA reads as TGTGCCAGCAGCCTGAGAGGGAGTGGAGGAGAGACCCAGTACTTC. Translated, it gives CASSLRGSGGETQYF.

This clonotype was seen only a few times. The J gene is TRBJ2-5, the V gene TRBV2; D ambiguous. Germline V gene sequence: CDR1 SNHLY, CDR2 FYNNEI. This CDR3 has 13 residues. Trimming took off 10 bases at V and 1 base at J, with 13 bases between the two ends. DNA of the CDR3: TGTGCCACACACCCTTTCGTCCAAGAGACCCAGTACTTC. It encodes CATHPFVQETQYF.

This clonotype was counted ten times or more. The chain joins TRBV20-1 to TRBJ1-6; D unresolved. V was shortened by 1 base and J by 10 bases, with 14 bases between the two germline ends. Germline-derived CDR1 and CDR2 are DFQATT and SNEGSKA (reference sequence). The CDR3 has 14 residues. Here the CDR3 DNA reads TGCAGTGCTAGAGGCGATGGCAGATTCTCACCCCTCCACTTT. It yields the protein CSARGDGRFSPLHF.

The chain couples TRBV6-5 to TRBJ2-5; D is perhaps TRBD2 (6 bases). The V gene's germline CDR1 is MNHEY and CDR2 SVGAGI. V lost 6 bases to trimming and J lost 4 bases, with 9 bases between them. This CDR3 region has 12 residues. The CDR3 loop reads CASRGGSETQYF. The CDR3 bases are TGTGCCAGCAGGGGGGGTTCAGAGACCCAGTACTTC.

This chain links TRBV20-1 with TRBJ2-7, with D perhaps TRBD1 (8 bases). Germline V gene sequence: CDR1 DFQATT, CDR2 SNEGSKA (reference sequence). The CDR3 runs 13 residues. The V and J ends lost 5 bases and 3 bases respectively, with 14 bases between them. The CDR3 spells CSAHTGGGYEQYF. In nucleotides, the CDR3 is TGCAGTGCTCATACAGGGGGGGGCTACGAGCAGTACTTC.

In this sample, this clonotype turned up a few times. The genes are TRBV3-1 and TRBJ2-3; possibly TRBD2 for D (6 bases). The V end was cut by 0 bases, the J end by 3 bases, with 10 bases between. This CDR3 spans 15 amino acids. Germline values: CDR1 LGHDT, CDR2 YNNKEL (reference sequence). The CDR3 protein is CASSQEGAGTDTQYF. The CDR3 DNA reads TGTGCCAGCAGCCAAGAAGGCGCGGGAACAGATACGCAGTATTTT.

The chain employs TRBV20-1 and TRBJ1-4; D may be TRBD1 (6 bases). The CDR3 covers 14 residues. The germline V gene encodes CDR1 DFQATT and CDR2 SNEGSKA (reference sequence). Trimming took off 1 base at V and 5 bases at J, with 11 bases between the two ends. The CDR3 DNA is TGCAGTGCTAGAGCGGGACACGAAAATGAAAAACTGTTTTTT. Residues: CSARAGHENEKLFF.

This clonotype was seen more than once but under ten times. The V gene is TRBV15, the J gene TRBJ1-5; D is perhaps TRBD1 (6 bases). This CDR3 region has 14 residues. Germline CDR1 LNHNV, CDR2 YYDKDF (reference sequence). With 5 bases removed from V and 6 bases from J, the gap between germline ends came to 14 bases. CDR3 DNA sequence: TGTGCCACCAGCGAGCCCAGGGGCTCTCAGCCCCAGCATTTT. Translation gives CATSEPRGSQPQHF. Drawing the rest from reference TRBV15 and TRBJ1-5, the complete variable domain is DAMVIQNPRYQVTQFGKPVTLSCSQTLNHNVMYWYQQKSSQAPKLLFHYYDKDFNNEADTPDNFQSRRPNTSFCFLDIRSPGLGDTAMYLCATSEPRGSQPQHFGDGTRLSIL.

This chain uses TRBV2 with TRBJ2-2, with D uncertain. V was trimmed by 10 bases and J by 1 base, leaving 13 bases between them. The CDR3 consists of 14 residues. The germline V gene has CDR1 SNHLY and CDR2 FYNNEI. CDR3 protein: CAMTPAVNTGELFF. In nucleotides, the CDR3 is TGTGCCATGACACCTGCGGTGAACACCGGGGAGCTGTTTTTT.

The chain uses TRBV29-1 and TRBJ2-3, with 9 bases fitting TRBD1. The CDR3 runs 14 residues. Germline V gene sequence: CDR1 SQVTM, CDR2 ANQGSEA. V was clipped by 7 bases and J by 7 bases; unmatched bases: 12. In DNA form, the CDR3 reads TGCAGCGGGCGGCCACAGGGGGCTGTAAATACGCAGTATTTT. This codes for CSGRPQGAVNTQYF.

The gene calls are TRBV7-6 and TRBJ1-1; no firm D call. This CDR3 has 15 amino acids. Germline CDR1 reads SGHVS; CDR2 reads FNYEAQ. V dropped 5 bases and J dropped 0 bases, with 13 bases sitting between them. The CDR3: CASSPRVLLNTEAFF. The CDR3 nucleotides read TGTGCCAGCAGCCCTCGGGTACTCCTGAACACTGAAGCTTTCTTT.

The V call is TRBV12-3 or TRBV12-4, the J call TRBJ2-1; 14 bases match TRBD2. J was trimmed by 4 bases and V by 2 bases; bases with no gene match: 4. This CDR3 region has 17 residues. The CDR3 is CASSLTGTSGGYNEQFF. CDR3 in DNA: TGTGCCAGCAGTTTAACCGGGACTAGCGGGGGTTACAATGAGCAGTTCTTC.

The V and J genes are TRBV7-9 and TRBJ1-1; D is uncertain. V was clipped by 7 bases and J by 0 bases, with 12 bases between them. The CDR3 covers 14 residues. Germline V gene sequence: CDR1 SEHNR, CDR2 FQNEAQ (reference sequence). CDR3 DNA sequence: TGTGCCAGCACCGTTAATATGTTGAACACTGAAGCTTTCTTT. Protein product: CASTVNMLNTEAFF.

This clonotype was recorded many times. J is TRBJ2-7 and V is TRBV12-3 or TRBV12-4; D uncertain. CDR3 length: 13 residues. V lost 3 bases and J 1 base, leaving 7 bases between the germline ends. The CDR3 here is CASSFQHSYEQYV. Written as DNA, the CDR3 is TGTGCCAGCAGTTTTCAGCATTCCTACGAGCAGTACGTC.

This sequence joins TRBV20-1 and TRBJ2-2, with TRBD2 identical over 10 bases. The germline CDR1 and CDR2 sequences are DFQATT and SNEGSKA (reference sequence). The length of the CDR3 is 16 residues. With 1 base clipped from V and 5 bases from J, the junction kept 7 bases outside the gene matches. CDR3 amino acids: CSARVVAGGGTGELFF. In DNA form, the CDR3 reads TGCAGTGCTAGAGTAGTAGCGGGAGGTGGGACCGGGGAGCTGTTTTTT.

The chain combines TRBV19 with TRBJ2-3, with TRBD1 matching over 9 bases. With V trimmed by 8 bases and J by 6 bases, 12 bases remained unmatched. Germline V lookup: CDR1 LNHDA, CDR2 SQIVND (reference sequence). This CDR3 has 15 amino acids. The CDR3 nucleotides are TGTGCCAGTGGAAGACAGGGGGAAGTTTGGGATACGCAGTATTTT. Amino acids: CASGRQGEVWDTQYF.

The genes are TRBV4-3 and TRBJ2-1, with 9 bases matching TRBD2. This CDR3 has 19 residues. The V and J ends lost 4 bases and 6 bases, in that order; junction bases with no gene match: 19. Germline CDR1 LGHNA, CDR2 YSLEER. CDR3 in amino acids: CASSRRGFRLAGGSNEQFF. The CDR3 nucleotides read TGCGCCAGCAGCCGGAGGGGATTCCGTCTCGCGGGAGGGAGCAATGAGCAGTTCTTC.